This T cell receptor beta chain stems from a study of prognosis after radiotherapy for stage I lung cancer (dated by TCRdb to the early 2020s). In the study overall: Between April 2018 and early 2019, under 20 patients with stage I NSCLC were enrolled in Nanjing, China. Over 11 patients presented with newly diagnosed primary stage I lung tumors, and roughly 5 carried oligometastatic NSCLC following surgical resection of the primary tumor. Every patient was deemed medically inoperable, roughly twelve because of comorbidities and more than five because they refused surgery. The cohort included about a dozen men and over 5 women, with a median age of around 70 years and a range of about 50 to 90 years. Tumor histology was squamous cell carcinoma in over 5 patients and adenocarcinoma in about 12. Using image-guided IMRT or VMAT, SBRT was delivered in 3 to 5 fractions at a biologically effective dose of at least 100 Gy. In every patient, SBRT was given without any concurrent therapy. Distant metastases were developed by four of the 19 patients after SBRT, at a median of about seven months, whereas no significant progression was observed in the other 15 patients. Peripheral blood TCR beta repertoires were profiled in stage I NSCLC patients before and after stereotactic body radiotherapy, and the study then linked these repertoires to distant failure. For each of the approximately 20 patients, one blood sample was taken before SBRT and one after, so the study sequenced some 40 samples in total. General conclusions and limits of the study: A decrease in unique TCR clone counts was observed after SBRT (median about 10,000 before versus about 7,200 after; Wilcoxon paired P=0.011). The study was limited by the small cohort and short follow-up, and independent validation of the study findings is required. Post-SBRT Shannon entropy and its change from baseline were lower in patients who developed distant metastases; baseline Shannon entropy was not associated with metastases. Tumor specificity of expanded TCR clones was not determined. Differences in TRBV and TRBJ usage frequencies by metastasis status were reportedly observed in two V genes at baseline and in nine V and two J genes after SBRT. None of the reported P values were adjusted for multiple comparisons.

This clonotype was counted ten times or more. This clone's antigen is unknown. No base quality values were provided; no much bigger clone lies one nucleotide off. The CDR3 runs 13 amino acids, cysteine and phenylalanine included. The kept DNA is CDR3 alone, 39 bases in frame from the first base. In the germline V gene (reference sequence), CDR1 corresponds to LGHDT and CDR2 to YNNKEL. V and J are truncated by 1 base and 2 bases respectively, leaving an intervening sequence of 0 bases. Two rounds of multiplex PCR were used to amplify the TCR beta CDR3 region from genomic DNA. In the first PCR round, primers specific to each TRBV and TRBJ gene were used, and the primer sequences were filed in Chinese patent CN105087789A. The second PCR round used universal primers. The Roche High Pure PCR Template Preparation Kit was used to extract genomic DNA from frozen PBMCs. The libraries underwent paired-end sequencing with 151 bp reads on an Illumina HiSeq 3000. In the paper's pipeline: Raw reads lacking the multiplex PCR primer sequences were removed with CutAdapt. Using PEAR, the high-quality paired reads were merged into contigs. By alignment to reference sequences, MiXCR assigned TRB V, D and J gene segments to each contig. CDR3 sequences were clustered by base quality and sequence similarity to remove sequencing errors. Shannon entropy, normalized by the natural log of the productive TCR sequence number, served as the measure of diversity. To get clonality, Shannon entropy was divided by the natural log of the number of unique clonotypes, and that result was subtracted from one. Progression-free survival cut-offs for repertoire metrics were chosen using the Youden index of ROC curves, with analyses run in R 3.5.3. The public reads were reprocessed in TCRdb via fastp at Q25 and MiXCR, keeping in-frame beta chains. Each entry merges the rows of one CDR3 protein and shows their most common DNA and genes. V and J calls and clone size were set by TCRdb, not the authors. In this sample the table shows fewer than 20,000 distinct CDR3 sequences, roughly 45% of which occur a single time. The top ten hold roughly two fifths of the sample.

No patient had a history of other malignancies or prior chemotherapy or radiotherapy, and all had node-negative disease on CT and PET/CT. At each of the two time points, about 6 milliliters of peripheral venous blood were collected into EDTA tubes. PBMCs were isolated by Ficoll-Paque Plus density-gradient centrifugation. Right after collection, samples were placed at -80 degrees C and kept there until analysis. Source: PBMCs, taken before or after stereotactic body radiation therapy (not recorded which). This receptor was obtained from a donor aged 50 or older with non-small cell lung cancer. The chain is encoded by TRBV3-1 joined to TRBJ1-6; no D segment can be confidently identified. CDR3 protein: CASSQAYNSPLHF. The bases are TGTGCCAGCAGCCAAGCCTATAATTCACCCCTCCACTTT.